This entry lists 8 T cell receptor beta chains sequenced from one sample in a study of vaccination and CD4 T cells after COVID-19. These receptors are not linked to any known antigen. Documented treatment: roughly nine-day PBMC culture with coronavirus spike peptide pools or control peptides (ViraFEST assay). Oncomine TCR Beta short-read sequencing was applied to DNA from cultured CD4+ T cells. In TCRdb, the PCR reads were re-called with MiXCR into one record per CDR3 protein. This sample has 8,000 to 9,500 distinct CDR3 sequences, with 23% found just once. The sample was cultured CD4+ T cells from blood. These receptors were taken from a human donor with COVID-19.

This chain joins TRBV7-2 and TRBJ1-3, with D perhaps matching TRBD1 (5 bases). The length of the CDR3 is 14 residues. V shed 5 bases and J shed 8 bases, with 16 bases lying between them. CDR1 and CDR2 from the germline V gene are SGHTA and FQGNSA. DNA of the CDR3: TGTGCCAGCAGCCCACGGGACTCACGAGACACCATATATTTT. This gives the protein CASSPRDSRDTIYF.

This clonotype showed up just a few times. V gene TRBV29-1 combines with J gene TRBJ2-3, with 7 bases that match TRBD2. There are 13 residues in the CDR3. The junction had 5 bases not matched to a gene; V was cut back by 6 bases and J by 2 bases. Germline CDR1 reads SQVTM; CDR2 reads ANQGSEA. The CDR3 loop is CSVLTSPTDTQYF. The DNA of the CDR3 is TGCAGCGTCCTGACTAGCCCCACAGATACGCAGTATTTT.

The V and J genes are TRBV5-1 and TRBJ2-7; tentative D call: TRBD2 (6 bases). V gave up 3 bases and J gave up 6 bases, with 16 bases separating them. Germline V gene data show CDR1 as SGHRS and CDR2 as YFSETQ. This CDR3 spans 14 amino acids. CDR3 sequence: CASSSGNVGGEQYF. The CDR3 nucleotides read TGCGCCAGCAGCTCAGGGAACGTGGGGGGCGAGCAGTACTTC.

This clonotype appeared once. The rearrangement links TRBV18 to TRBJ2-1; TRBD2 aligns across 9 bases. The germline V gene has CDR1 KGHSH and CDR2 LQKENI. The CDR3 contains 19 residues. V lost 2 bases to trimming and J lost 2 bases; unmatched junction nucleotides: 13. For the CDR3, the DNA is TGTGCCAGCTCACCAGGCGGGGGGGGATCCATCGGAGCCTACAATGAGCAGTTCTTC. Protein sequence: CASSPGGGGSIGAYNEQFF.

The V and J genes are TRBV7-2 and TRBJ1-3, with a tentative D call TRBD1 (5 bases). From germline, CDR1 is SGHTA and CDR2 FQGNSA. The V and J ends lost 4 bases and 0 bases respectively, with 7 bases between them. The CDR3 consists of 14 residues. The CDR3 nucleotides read TGTGCCAGCAGCTCCGGGGCCTCTGGAAACACCATATATTTT. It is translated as CASSSGASGNTIYF. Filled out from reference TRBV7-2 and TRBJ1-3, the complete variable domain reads GAGVSQSPSNKVTEKGKDVELRCDPISGHTALYWYRQSLGQGLEFLIYFQGNSAPDKSGLPSDRFSAERTGGSVSTLTIQRTQQEDSAVYLCASSSGASGNTIYFGEGSWLTVV.

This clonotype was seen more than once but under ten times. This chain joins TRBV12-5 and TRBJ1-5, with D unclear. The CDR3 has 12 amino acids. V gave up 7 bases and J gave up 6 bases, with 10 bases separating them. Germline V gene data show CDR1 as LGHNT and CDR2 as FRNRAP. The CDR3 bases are TGTGCTAGTGCCATTCTAGGTCAGCCCCAGCATTTT. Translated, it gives CASAILGQPQHF.

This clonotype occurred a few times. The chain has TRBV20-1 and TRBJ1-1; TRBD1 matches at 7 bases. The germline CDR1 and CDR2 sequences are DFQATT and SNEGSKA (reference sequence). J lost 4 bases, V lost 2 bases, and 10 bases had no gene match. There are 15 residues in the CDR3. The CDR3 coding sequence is TGCAGTGCTAGATTAAGCATGACAGGGACCACTGAAGCTTTCTTT. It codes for CSARLSMTGTTEAFF.

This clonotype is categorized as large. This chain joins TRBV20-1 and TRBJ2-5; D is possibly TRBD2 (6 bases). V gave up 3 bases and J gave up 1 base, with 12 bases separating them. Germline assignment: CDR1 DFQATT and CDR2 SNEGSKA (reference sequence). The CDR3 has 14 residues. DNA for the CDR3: TGCAGTGCTAGTCCGGTAGCGGTCCAAGAGACCCAGTACTTC. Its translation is CSASPVAVQETQYF.